The 17 T cell receptor beta chains in this list originate from one sample, sequenced in a study of molecular identifiers for immune sequencing clone quantification (dated by TCRdb to the late 2010s). To prepare the library, PCR was applied. TCRdb names Illumina HiSeq 4000 as the instrument used. TCRdb cleaned the public reads at Q25 with fastp, built clones with MiXCR and kept in-frame beta chains. Every entry covers one CDR3 protein and lists the most common genes and DNA from its rows. The sample contains about 640,000 distinct CDR3 sequences, just under 20% of them found a single time. The leading ten clones occupy around 0.9% of the sample. The sequenced sample consisted of naive CD8+ T cells from blood, with Jurkat cell RNA spiked in. The cell subset or site label for this specimen denotes: FACS-sorted CD8+CD4-CCR7+CD45RA+ naive T cells. These receptor sequences come from a human donor in good health. Some libraries in this study had Jurkat cell RNA spiked in.

This clonotype was picked up a small number of times. The rearrangement joins TRBV20-1 to TRBJ2-2; 8 bases are a match to TRBD2. Looked up from germline, CDR1 is DFQATT and CDR2 is SNEGSKA (reference sequence). The CDR3 runs 14 residues. The V and J ends lost 2 bases and 1 base, in that order; junction bases with no gene match: 0. CDR3 bases: TGCAGTGCTAGACTAGCGGGGAACACCGGGGAGCTGTTTTTT. It is translated as CSARLAGNTGELFF.

This clonotype appeared many times. The chain recombines TRBV29-1 with TRBJ2-5; TRBD2 is a possible D gene (5 bases). V was shortened by 3 bases and J by 2 bases, with 16 bases between the two germline ends. CDR1 and CDR2 from the germline V gene are SQVTM and ANQGSEA. CDR3 length equals 15 residues. The CDR3 bases are TGCAGCGTTGAGTCCCCCTTAGCGACACAAGAGACCCAGTACTTC. Its protein product is CSVESPLATQETQYF.

This clonotype has a handful of counts. The chain carries TRBV7-2 and TRBJ2-2; no clear D. The V gene's germline CDR1 is SGHTA and CDR2 FQGNSA. Trimming stripped 5 bases from V and 4 bases from J, with 14 bases between. The length of the CDR3 is 15 residues. Written as DNA, the CDR3 is TGTGCCAGCAGCAAAGAGACCTTTGGCACCGGGGAGCTGTTTTTT. Protein: CASSKETFGTGELFF.

This clonotype appeared a single time. This may come from a read error, since a much larger clone is one base off. The chain links TRBV29-1 to TRBJ2-7; 7 positions agree with TRBD1. The CDR3 is 13 residues long. The germline V gene has CDR1 SQVTM and CDR2 ANQGSEA. Trimming at V came to 7 bases and at J to 3 bases, leaving 9 bases not matched to a gene. The CDR3 loop is CSAAHRGRYEQYF. DNA for the CDR3: TGCAGCGCCGCCCACAGGGGCCGCTACGAGCAGTACTTC.

This clonotype has a count of ten or more. This sequence joins TRBV12-5 and TRBJ2-7; the match to TRBD2 covers 7 bases. Germline CDR1 and CDR2: LGHNT and FRNRAP. V shed 7 bases and J 0 bases; nucleotides not matched to a gene: 9. The CDR3 covers 15 residues. CDR3 nucleotides: TGTGCTAGTGCCTTAAGCGGGGCTGGCTCCTACGAGCAGTACTTC. Encoded protein: CASALSGAGSYEQYF.

This clonotype has just a few counts. This sequence joins TRBV4-1 and TRBJ1-1; D is uncertain. The V and J ends lost 3 bases and 1 base respectively, with 15 bases between them. Germline assignment: CDR1 MGHRA and CDR2 YSYEKL. This CDR3 spans 16 amino acids. DNA for the CDR3: TGCGCCAGCAGCCAGACAAGTAGGGCTCCGAACACTGAAGCTTTCTTT. It yields the protein CASSQTSRAPNTEAFF.

This clonotype came up a few times. This chain links TRBV30 with TRBJ2-3; 11 bases fit TRBD2. The V segment lost 0 bases and the J segment 2 bases; nucleotides outside the gene matches: 10. The germline V gene encodes CDR1 GTSNPN and CDR2 SVGIG (reference sequence). This CDR3 region has 18 residues. The chain's CDR3 is CAWSVVAGGGGDTDTQYF. The CDR3 DNA reads as TGTGCCTGGAGTGTAGTAGCGGGAGGGGGTGGAGACACAGATACGCAGTATTTT. Complete variable domain (other parts from reference TRBV30 and TRBJ2-3): SQTIHQWPATLVQPVGSPLSLECTVEGTSNPNLYWYRQAAGRGLQLLFYSVGIGQISSEVPQNLSASRPQDRQFILSSKKLLLSDSGFYLCAWSVVAGGGGDTDTQYFGPGTRLTVL.

The V call is TRBV5-8, the J call TRBJ2-3; no definite D call. The germline V and J ends were trimmed by 2 bases and 4 bases, with 8 bases remaining between them. CDR1 and CDR2 from the germline V gene are SGHTS and YDEGEE. The CDR3 loop spans 13 amino acids. CDR3 sequence: CASSFGNADTQYF. The CDR3 DNA sequence: TGTGCCAGCAGCTTCGGTAACGCAGATACGCAGTATTTT.

To note about this clonotype: With a much larger clone just one base away, this may be a read error. This chain links TRBV27 with TRBJ1-4, with 11 nucleotides matching TRBD1. The CDR3 totals 15 residues. Germline CDR1 reads MNHEY; CDR2 reads SMNVEV (reference sequence). CDR3 DNA sequence: TGTGCCAGCAGTGAGGACAGGGGGCTTAATGAAAGACTGTTTTTT. Amino acid sequence: CASSEDRGLNERLFF.

The table lists this clonotype with many counts. The chain has TRBV6-2 or TRBV6-3 and TRBJ2-4; D is ambiguous. Trimming cost V 5 bases and J 12 bases, with 11 bases left between them. This CDR3 spans 11 amino acids. Germline lookup yields CDR1 MNHEY and CDR2 SVGEGT. Written as DNA, the CDR3 is TGTGCCAGCAGTCACGGATCTAATCAGTACTTC. It is translated as CASSHGSNQYF.

Regarding this clonotype: With a much larger clone just one base away, this may be a read error. V usage is TRBV4-2 and J usage is TRBJ2-1, with TRBD2 matching over 8 bases. CDR3 length equals 17 residues. Germline V gene lookup returns CDR1 LGHNA and CDR2 YNFKEQ. After removal of 0 bases from V and 11 bases from J, the junction contained 15 bases not matched to a gene. The CDR3 nucleotides read TGTGCCAGCAGCCAAGACGCAGCGGGGGTCGTGGTCTATAAGCAGTTCTTC. Translated: CASSQDAAGVVVYKQFF.

This clonotype was recorded many times. The V and J genes are TRBV20-1 and TRBJ2-3; D unresolved. CDR1 and CDR2 (germline): DFQATT, SNEGSKA (reference sequence). V dropped 5 bases and J dropped 4 bases, with 13 bases sitting between them. CDR3 length: 13 amino acids. CDR3 amino acids: CSARTPHADTQYF. The CDR3 coding sequence is TGCAGTGCTCGGACCCCGCACGCAGATACGCAGTATTTT.

There are many counts of this clonotype. V is TRBV20-1 and J is TRBJ2-5, with D perhaps matching TRBD1 or TRBD2 (6 bases each). The CDR3 length is 13 residues. Germline values: CDR1 DFQATT, CDR2 SNEGSKA (reference sequence). Trimming pared 0 bases from V and 5 bases from J, leaving 10 bases between. The DNA for the CDR3 is TGCAGTGCTAGAGAGGGGGGCGGGGAGACCCAGTACTTC. The encoded protein is CSAREGGGETQYF.

V and J are TRBV30 and TRBJ2-7; D is unresolved. V lost 1 base and J lost 6, with 10 bases in between. The germline V gene encodes CDR1 GTSNPN and CDR2 SVGIG (reference sequence). CDR3 length: 12 amino acids. The chain's CDR3 is CAWSEGSAEQYF. The DNA of the CDR3 is TGTGCCTGGAGTGAGGGTAGTGCCGAGCAGTACTTC.

This clonotype was counted at least ten times. A junction end diverges from the germline sequence, so it may reflect a read error. The V gene is TRBV20-1, the J gene TRBJ1-4; D is possibly TRBD1 (6 bases). CDR1 and CDR2 (germline): DFQATT, SNEGSKA (reference sequence). The length of the CDR3 is 14 residues. CDR3 sequence reads: CSAREGGSGEKLFF. CDR3 coding DNA: TGCAGTGCCAGAGAAGGGGGTTCTGGAGAAAAACTGTTTTTT.

In its sample, this clonotype was seen a few times. This chain links TRBV25-1 with TRBJ1-1; D gene ambiguous. V shed 1 base and J shed 3 bases, with 9 bases lying between them. The CDR3 is 14 residues long. Germline loops: CDR1 MGHDK, CDR2 SYGVNS. CDR3 sequence: CASSEFRADTEAFF. The CDR3 DNA is TGTGCCAGCAGTGAATTTAGGGCAGACACTGAAGCTTTCTTT.

With respect to this clonotype: An end of the junction does not agree with germline; a read error may underlie this. The chain has TRBV12-3 or TRBV12-4 and TRBJ2-7; 11 bases match TRBD1. This CDR3 is 14 amino acids long. In nucleotides, the CDR3 is TGTGCCCGCAGTTCGGGACAGGGGGCCTACGAGCAGTACTTC. This sequence encodes CARSSGQGAYEQYF.